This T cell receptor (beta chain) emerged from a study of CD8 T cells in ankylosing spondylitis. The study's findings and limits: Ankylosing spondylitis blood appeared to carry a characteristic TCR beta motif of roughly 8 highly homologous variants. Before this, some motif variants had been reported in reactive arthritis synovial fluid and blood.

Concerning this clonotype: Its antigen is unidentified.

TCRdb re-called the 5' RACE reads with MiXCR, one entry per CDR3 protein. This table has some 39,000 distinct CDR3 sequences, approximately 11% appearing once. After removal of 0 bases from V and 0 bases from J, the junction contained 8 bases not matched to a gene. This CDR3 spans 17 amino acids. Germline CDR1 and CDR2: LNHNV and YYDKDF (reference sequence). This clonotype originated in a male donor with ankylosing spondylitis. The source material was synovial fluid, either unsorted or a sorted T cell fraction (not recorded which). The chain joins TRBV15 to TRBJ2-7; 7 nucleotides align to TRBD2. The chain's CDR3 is CATSRDRLAASSYEQYF. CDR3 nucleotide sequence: TGTGCCACCAGCAGAGATCGGCTAGCGGCATCCTCCTACGAGCAGTACTTC.